The source of this T cell receptor (beta chain) is a study of neurological immune-mediated disorders. The CDR3 length is 14 residues. V trimming: 6 bases; J trimming: 8 bases; junction bases outside the gene matches: 10. Germline V lookup: CDR1 DFQATT, CDR2 SNEGSKA (reference sequence). At least ten counts were recorded for this clonotype. cDNA synthesis was performed by 5'RACE with 10-nucleotide random UMIs. TCRdb itself ran the 5' RACE reads through MiXCR, one entry per CDR3 protein. The data hold 55,000 to 70,000 distinct CDR3 sequences, with roughly 4.9% observed a single time. This TCR was recovered from a human donor with multiple sclerosis. The donor label of this sample is uncertain. J is TRBJ2-3 and V is TRBV20-1; 11 bases align to TRBD2. The sample taken for sequencing was PBMCs. The CDR3 nucleotides are TGCAGTGCAAATCTAGCGGGGGGCGCTGGTACGCAGTATTTT. Translation gives CSANLAGGAGTQYF.